This T cell receptor beta chain was observed in a study of T-cell reconstitution after alpha-beta-depleted transplantation in children. The CDR3 runs 12 residues. The germline V and J ends were trimmed by 4 bases and 6 bases, with 7 bases remaining between them. Germline values: CDR1 MNHEY, CDR2 SVGEGT. The authors prepared the TCRbeta library with unique molecular identifiers. TCRdb re-called the PCR reads with MiXCR, one entry per CDR3 protein. The sample has about 480,000 distinct CDR3 sequences, around 13% seen once. This clonotype was sampled from a human donor who donated a stem cell graft to a child with combined immunodeficiency. The material sequenced was PBMCs from the stem cell graft donor, taken from the stem cell graft. V usage is TRBV6-2 or TRBV6-3 and J usage is TRBJ2-1; no clear D gene. CDR3 amino acids: CASSSVFNEQFF. The CDR3 DNA reads TGTGCCAGCAGTTCTGTTTTCAATGAGCAGTTCTTC.